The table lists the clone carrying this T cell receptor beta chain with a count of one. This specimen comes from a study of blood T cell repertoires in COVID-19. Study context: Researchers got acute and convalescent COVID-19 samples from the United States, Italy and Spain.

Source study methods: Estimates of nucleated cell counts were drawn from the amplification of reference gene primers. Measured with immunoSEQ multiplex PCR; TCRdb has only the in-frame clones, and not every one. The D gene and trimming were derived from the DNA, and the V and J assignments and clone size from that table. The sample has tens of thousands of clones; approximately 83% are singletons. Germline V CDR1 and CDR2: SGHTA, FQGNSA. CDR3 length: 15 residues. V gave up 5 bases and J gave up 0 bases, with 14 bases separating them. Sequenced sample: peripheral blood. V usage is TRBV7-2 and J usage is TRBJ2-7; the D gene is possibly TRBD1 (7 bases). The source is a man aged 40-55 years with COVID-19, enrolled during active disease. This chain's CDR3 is CASSPGQGGSYEQYF. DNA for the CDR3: TGTGCCAGCAGCCCCGGGCAGGGGGGCTCCTACGAGCAGTACTTC.